A selection of T cell receptor beta chains follows, all from one sample in a study of CD8 T cells in ankylosing spondylitis. TCRdb fed the 5' RACE reads into MiXCR, producing one record per CDR3 protein. The sample consists of around 890,000 distinct CDR3 sequences, over 9.5% of them appearing once. Sequences were obtained from blood, either unsorted or a sorted T cell fraction (not recorded which). These receptors were collected from a male donor with ankylosing spondylitis. CDR3s include the opening cysteine and the closing phenylalanine or tryptophan. D genes are given only for firm matches. For some rows the clone size is stated as once, few or many, or as a class when expanded; others skip it.

abundance	j_gene	d_gene	v_gene	len	CDR3aa	CDR3nt
medium-sized	TRBJ2-2	-	TRBV10-3	13	CAISKDTAGELFF	TGTGCCATCAGTAAGGACACCGCCGGGGAGCTGTTTTTT
-	TRBJ2-1	-	TRBV28	14	CASSPISVGDEQFF	TGTGCCAGCAGCCCCATAAGTGTGGGGGATGAGCAGTTCTTC
few	TRBJ2-7	-	TRBV7-2	15	CASSLVWQGRSEQYF	TGTGCCAGCAGCTTAGTCTGGCAGGGTCGAAGTGAGCAGTACTTC
-	TRBJ2-3	TRBD2	TRBV20-1	19	CSAFQIAGGKGTSTDTQYF	TGCAGTGCTTTCCAAATAGCGGGAGGGAAAGGTACTAGCACAGATACGCAGTATTTT
many	TRBJ1-2	TRBD1	TRBV20-1	14	CSARDPDRVPGYTF	TGCAGTGCTAGAGACCCGGACAGGGTCCCAGGCTACACCTTC
few	TRBJ2-1	TRBD1	TRBV20-1	16	CSAPPTGTAFYNEQFF	TGCAGTGCCCCCCCGACCGGGACAGCCTTCTACAATGAGCAGTTCTTC
many	TRBJ2-7	-	TRBV29-1	12	CSAAPQYYEQYF	TGCAGCGCAGCCCCACAGTACTACGAGCAGTACTTC
-	TRBJ2-5	-	TRBV10-3	14	CAISIRQNQETQYF	TGTGCCATCAGTATCCGACAGAACCAAGAGACCCAGTACTTC
-	TRBJ2-7	-	TRBV4-1	15	CASSHPPPDNYEQYF	TGCGCCAGCAGCCATCCCCCGCCTGACAACTACGAGCAGTACTTC
many	TRBJ2-2	TRBD2	TRBV7-6	15	CASSLGLAGTGELFF	TGTGCCAGCAGCTTAGGCCTAGCGGGCACCGGGGAGCTGTTTTTT
few	TRBJ1-1	-	TRBV18	16	CASSLYPNRAYTEAFF	TGTGCCAGCTCACTCTACCCGAACAGGGCCTACACTGAAGCTTTCTTT
-	TRBJ2-1	TRBD2	TRBV28	17	CASSLISGISSYNEQFF	TGTGCCAGCAGTTTAATTAGCGGGATTAGTTCCTACAATGAGCAGTTCTTC
-	TRBJ2-7	TRBD1	TRBV6-2/TRBV6-3	13	CASITQGAAEQYF	TGTGCCAGCATCACACAGGGGGCCGCCGAGCAGTACTTC
few	TRBJ2-1	-	TRBV6-2/TRBV6-3	15	CASSYQARDYNEQFF	TGTGCCAGCAGTTACCAGGCTCGAGATTACAATGAGCAGTTCTTC
few	TRBJ2-1	TRBD1	TRBV29-1	16	CSVELGTGSSYNEQFF	TGCAGCGTTGAGCTGGGGACAGGGTCGAGCTACAATGAGCAGTTCTTC
many	TRBJ2-3	TRBD1	TRBV20-1	13	CSARVQGPDTQYF	TGCAGTGCTAGAGTACAGGGGCCAGATACGCAGTATTTT
many	TRBJ1-4	-	TRBV20-1	11	CSARQAGKLFF	TGCAGTGCTCGACAGGCCGGAAAACTGTTTTTT